This TCR beta chain was observed in a study of cytomegalovirus exposure and HLA in healthy donors. Broader study findings: Later on, an analysis tied approximately 17,000 TCR beta sequences to HLA alleles at 0.05 false discovery rate. The study flagged about 160 TCR beta chains as cytomegalovirus-associated.

The PCR employed 60 Vbeta primers together with 13 Jbeta primers. Measured with immunoSEQ multiplex PCR; TCRdb has only the in-frame clones, and not every one. This repertoire comprises about 200,000 clones; its ten largest clones make up 6.5%. Concerning this clone: The antigen remains undetermined. The sample has other DNA sequences that encode this CDR3 too.

V lost 5 bases to trimming and J lost 6 bases; unmatched junction nucleotides: 4. This CDR3 has 15 residues. The germline CDR1 and CDR2 sequences are SGHTA and FQGTGA. The source is a man younger than 40 in good health and CMV-seronegative. The sequencing input was PBMCs. J is TRBJ2-1 and V is TRBV7-3, with 13 bases lining up with TRBD2. Here the CDR3 reads CASSPRTSGSNEQFF. In nucleotides, the CDR3 is TGTGCCAGCAGCCCCCGGACTAGCGGGAGCAATGAGCAGTTCTTC.